The T cell receptor (beta chain) described here comes from a study of vaccination and CD4 T cells after COVID-19. Whole-study context: Convalescent individuals numbered four females and six males, two being Hispanic. Samples were taken after vaccination, a median of around 78 days after dose two, with a range of 14 to 241. Study conclusions and caveats: Convalescent patients had a median about 90% of post-vaccine SARS-CoV-2-reactive clones that were detected only after vaccination, not before it.

The CDR3 consists of 13 residues. Germline-derived CDR1 and CDR2 are ENHRY and SYGVKD. With 6 bases clipped from V and 7 bases from J, the junction kept 5 bases outside the gene matches. Treatment defined: approximately 10-day PBMC culture with coronavirus spike peptide pools or control peptides (ViraFEST assay). As to this clonotype: Its matching antigen is unknown.

Oncomine TCR Beta short-read sequencing was applied to DNA from cultured CD4+ T cells. One entry per CDR3 protein, called by TCRdb with MiXCR from the PCR reads. The sample lists 6,000 or so distinct CDR3 sequences, about 45% occurring once. V usage is TRBV10-3 and J usage is TRBJ1-2; TRBD1 aligns across 10 bases. This TCR was sampled from a human donor who had recovered from COVID-19. Sequencing used CD4+ T cells from blood, cultured in vitro. Here the CDR3 reads CAIRQDRGIGYTF. In nucleotides, the CDR3 is TGTGCCATCAGGCAGGACAGGGGGATTGGCTACACCTTC.